This T cell receptor (beta chain) came from a study of CD8+ T cells in alopecia areata. The treatment was: oral pan-JAK inhibitor, 5-10 mg twice daily. Reverse transcribed after extraction, RNA yielded cDNA as the sequencing template. The table came from immunoSEQ multiplex PCR; TCRdb's copy has only in-frame clones and leaves some out. Of 150,000 to 200,000 clones listed, about 60% were seen once; the top ten hold 12% to 15%. In germline, CDR1 is MGHDK, CDR2 SYGVNS. This CDR3 contains 14 residues. The V and J ends lost 5 bases and 0 bases, in that order; junction bases with no gene match: 4. The source of this sequence is a human donor with alopecia areata. J is TRBJ2-7 and V is TRBV25-1; TRBD1 aligns across 7 bases. The sequencing here drew on CD4+ T cells sorted from blood, taken at week 24, from a patient treated with tofacitinib. CDR3 DNA: TGTGCCAGCAGTCGGGCAGGGGGCTCCTACGAGCAGTACTTC. It translates to CASSRAGGSYEQYF.